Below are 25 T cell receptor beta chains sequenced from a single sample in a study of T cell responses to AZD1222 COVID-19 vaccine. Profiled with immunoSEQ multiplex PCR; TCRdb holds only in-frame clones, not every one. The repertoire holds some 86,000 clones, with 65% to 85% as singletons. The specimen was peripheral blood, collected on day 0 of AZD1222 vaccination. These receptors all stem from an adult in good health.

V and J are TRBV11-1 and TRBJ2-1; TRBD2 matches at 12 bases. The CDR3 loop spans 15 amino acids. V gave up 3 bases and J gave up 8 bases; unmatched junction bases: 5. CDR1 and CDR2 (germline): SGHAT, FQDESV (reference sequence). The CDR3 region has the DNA TGTGCCAGCAGCTTCGGACTAGCGGGAAGGGATGAGCAGTTCTTC. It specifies CASSFGLAGRDEQFF. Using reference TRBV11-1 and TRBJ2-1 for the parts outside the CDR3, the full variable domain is EAEVAQSPRYKITEKSQAVAFWCDPISGHATLYWYRQILGQGPELLVQFQDESVVDDSQLPKDRFSAERLKGVDSTLKIQPAELGDSAMYLCASSFGLAGRDEQFFGPGTRLTVL.

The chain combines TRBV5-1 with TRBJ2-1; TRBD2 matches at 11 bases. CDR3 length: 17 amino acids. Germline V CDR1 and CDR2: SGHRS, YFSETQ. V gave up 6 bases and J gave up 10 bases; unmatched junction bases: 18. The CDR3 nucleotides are TGCGCCAGCAACACTGGATGGCAACTAGCGGGAGAATGGGAGCAGTTCTTC. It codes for CASNTGWQLAGEWEQFF.

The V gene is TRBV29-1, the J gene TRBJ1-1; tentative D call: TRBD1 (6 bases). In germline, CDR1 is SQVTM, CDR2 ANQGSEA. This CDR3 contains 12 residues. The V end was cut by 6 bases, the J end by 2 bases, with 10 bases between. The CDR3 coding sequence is TGCAGCGTGGGACACCGAAACACTGAAGCTTTCTTT. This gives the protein CSVGHRNTEAFF.

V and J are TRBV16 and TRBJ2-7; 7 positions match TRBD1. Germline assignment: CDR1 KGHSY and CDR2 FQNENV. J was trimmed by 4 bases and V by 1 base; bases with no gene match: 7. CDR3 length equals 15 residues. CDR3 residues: CASSQYEGARYEQYF. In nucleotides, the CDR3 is TGTGCCAGCAGCCAATATGAGGGGGCAAGATACGAGCAGTACTTC.

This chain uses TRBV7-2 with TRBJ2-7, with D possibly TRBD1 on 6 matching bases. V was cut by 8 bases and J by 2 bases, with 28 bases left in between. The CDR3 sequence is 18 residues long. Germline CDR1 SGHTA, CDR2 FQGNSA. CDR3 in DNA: TGTGCCAGCCGACATGGGGGCTTGAGGACCCCTAGACCCTACGAGCAGTACTTC. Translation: CASRHGGLRTPRPYEQYF.

CDR3 nucleotides: TGTGCCAGCAGCTTAGTAGCGGGGTCGCCCCCCTACGAGCAGTACTTC. It specifies CASSLVAGSPPYEQYF. The genes are TRBV7-2 and TRBJ2-7; TRBD2 matches 8 bases. The CDR3 extends over 16 amino acids. Germline trimming cut 1 base from V and 2 bases from J; bases unmatched to any gene: 7. Germline-derived CDR1 and CDR2 are SGHTA and FQGNSA.

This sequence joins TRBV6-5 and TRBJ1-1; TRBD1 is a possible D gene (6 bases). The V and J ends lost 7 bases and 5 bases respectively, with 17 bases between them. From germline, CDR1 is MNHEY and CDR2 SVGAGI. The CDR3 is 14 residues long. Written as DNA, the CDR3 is TGTGCCAGCACCGCGAGGGACACCTGGACTGAAGCTTTCTTT. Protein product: CASTARDTWTEAFF.

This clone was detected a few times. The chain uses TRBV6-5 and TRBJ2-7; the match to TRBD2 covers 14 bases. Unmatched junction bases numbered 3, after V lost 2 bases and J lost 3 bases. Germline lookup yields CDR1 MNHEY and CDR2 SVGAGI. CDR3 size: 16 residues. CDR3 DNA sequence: TGTGCCAGCAGTTACGACGGGACTAGCGGGGGCTACGAGCAGTACTTC. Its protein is CASSYDGTSGGYEQYF.

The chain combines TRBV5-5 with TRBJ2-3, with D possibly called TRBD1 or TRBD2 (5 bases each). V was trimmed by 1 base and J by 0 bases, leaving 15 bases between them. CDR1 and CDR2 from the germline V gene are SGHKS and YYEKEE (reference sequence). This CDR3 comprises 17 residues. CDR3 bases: TGTGCCAGCAGCTTGACCCTTAGGGACCCTAGCACAGATACGCAGTATTTT. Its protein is CASSLTLRDPSTDTQYF.

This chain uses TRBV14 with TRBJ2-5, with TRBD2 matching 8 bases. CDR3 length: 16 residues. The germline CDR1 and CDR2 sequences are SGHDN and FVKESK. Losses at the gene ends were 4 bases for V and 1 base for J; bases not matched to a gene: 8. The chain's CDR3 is CASSPFLGLAQETQYF. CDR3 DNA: TGTGCCAGCAGCCCCTTCCTTGGACTAGCCCAAGAGACCCAGTACTTC.

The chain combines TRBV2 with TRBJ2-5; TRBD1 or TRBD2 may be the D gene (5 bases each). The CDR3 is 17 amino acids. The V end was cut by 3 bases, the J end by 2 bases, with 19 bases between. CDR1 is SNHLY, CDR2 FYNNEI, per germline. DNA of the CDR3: TGTGCCAGCAGTGATCACCGGGACCCCCGGGTGCAAGAGACCCAGTACTTC. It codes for CASSDHRDPRVQETQYF.

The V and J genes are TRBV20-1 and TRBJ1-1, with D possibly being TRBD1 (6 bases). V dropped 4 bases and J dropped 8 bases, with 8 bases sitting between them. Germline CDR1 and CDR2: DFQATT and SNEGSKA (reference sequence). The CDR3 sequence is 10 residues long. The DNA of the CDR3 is TGCAGTGCTACCGGGACAGAAGCTTTCTTT. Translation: CSATGTEAFF.

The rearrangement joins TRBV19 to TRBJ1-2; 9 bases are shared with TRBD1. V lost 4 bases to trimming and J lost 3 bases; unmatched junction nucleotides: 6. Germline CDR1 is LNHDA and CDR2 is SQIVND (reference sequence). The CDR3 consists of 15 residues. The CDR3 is CASSKLQGADYGYTF. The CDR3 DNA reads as TGTGCCAGTAGTAAGTTACAGGGGGCGGACTATGGCTACACCTTC.

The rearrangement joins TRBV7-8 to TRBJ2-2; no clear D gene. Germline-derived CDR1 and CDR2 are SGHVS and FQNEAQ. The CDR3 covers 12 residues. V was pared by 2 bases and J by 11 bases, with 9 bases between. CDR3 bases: TGTGCCAGCAGCTTACTTCCAACCGAGCTGTTTTTT. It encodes CASSLLPTELFF.

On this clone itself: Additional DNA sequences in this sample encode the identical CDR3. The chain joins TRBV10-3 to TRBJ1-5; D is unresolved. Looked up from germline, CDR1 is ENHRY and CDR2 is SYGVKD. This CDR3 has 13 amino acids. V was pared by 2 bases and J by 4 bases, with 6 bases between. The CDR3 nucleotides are TGTGCCATCAGTGAGAGCAAGAATCAGCCCCAGCATTTT. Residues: CAISESKNQPQHF.

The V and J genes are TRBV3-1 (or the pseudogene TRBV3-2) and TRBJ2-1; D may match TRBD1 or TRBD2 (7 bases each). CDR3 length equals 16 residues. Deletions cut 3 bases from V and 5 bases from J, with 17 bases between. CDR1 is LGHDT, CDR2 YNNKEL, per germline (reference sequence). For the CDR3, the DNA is TGTGCCAGCAGCCAGGGTAGCAGGGGGGGGCACAATGAGCAGTTCTTC. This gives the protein CASSQGSRGGHNEQFF.

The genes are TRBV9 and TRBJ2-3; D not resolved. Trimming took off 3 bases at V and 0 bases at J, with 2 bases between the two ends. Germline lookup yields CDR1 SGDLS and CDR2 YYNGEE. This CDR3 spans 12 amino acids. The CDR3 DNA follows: TGTGCCAGCAGCGAAAGCACAGATACGCAGTATTTT. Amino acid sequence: CASSESTDTQYF.

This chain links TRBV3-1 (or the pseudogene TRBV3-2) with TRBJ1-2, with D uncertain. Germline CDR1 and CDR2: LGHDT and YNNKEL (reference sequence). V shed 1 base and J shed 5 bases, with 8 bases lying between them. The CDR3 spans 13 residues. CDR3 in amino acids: CASSQVEAYGYTF. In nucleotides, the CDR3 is TGTGCCAGCAGCCAAGTGGAGGCGTATGGCTACACCTTC.

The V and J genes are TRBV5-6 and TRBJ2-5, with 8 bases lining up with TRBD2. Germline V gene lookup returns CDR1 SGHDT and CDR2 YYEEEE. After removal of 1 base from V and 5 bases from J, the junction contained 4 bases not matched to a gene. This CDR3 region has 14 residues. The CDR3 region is CASSLIGGEETQYF. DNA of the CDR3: TGTGCCAGCAGCTTGATCGGGGGGGAGGAGACCCAGTACTTC.

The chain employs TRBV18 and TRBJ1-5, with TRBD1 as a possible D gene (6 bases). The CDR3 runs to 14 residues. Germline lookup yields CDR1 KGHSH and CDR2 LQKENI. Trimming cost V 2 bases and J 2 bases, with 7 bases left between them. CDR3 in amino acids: CASSPRQGNQPQHF. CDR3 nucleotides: TGTGCCAGCTCACCAAGACAGGGCAATCAGCCCCAGCATTTT.

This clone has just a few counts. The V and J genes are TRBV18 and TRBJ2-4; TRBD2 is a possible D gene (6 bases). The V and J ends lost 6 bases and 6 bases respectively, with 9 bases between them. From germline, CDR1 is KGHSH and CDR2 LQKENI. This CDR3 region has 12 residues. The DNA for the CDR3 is TGTGCCAGCTCCTCCGGGGGAAACATTCAGTACTTC. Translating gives CASSSGGNIQYF.

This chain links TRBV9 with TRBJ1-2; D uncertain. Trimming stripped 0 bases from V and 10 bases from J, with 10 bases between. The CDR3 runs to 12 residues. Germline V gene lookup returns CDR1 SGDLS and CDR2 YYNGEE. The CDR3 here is CASSVGGLSYTF. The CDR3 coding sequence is TGTGCCAGCAGCGTAGGAGGGTTATCCTACACCTTC.

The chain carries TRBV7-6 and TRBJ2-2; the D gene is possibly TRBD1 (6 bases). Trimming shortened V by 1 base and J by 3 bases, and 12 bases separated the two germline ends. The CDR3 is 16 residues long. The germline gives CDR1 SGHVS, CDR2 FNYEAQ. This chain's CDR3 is CASSLVGGLDTGELFF. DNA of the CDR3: TGTGCCAGCAGCTTAGTTGGGGGCTTGGACACCGGGGAGCTGTTTTTT.

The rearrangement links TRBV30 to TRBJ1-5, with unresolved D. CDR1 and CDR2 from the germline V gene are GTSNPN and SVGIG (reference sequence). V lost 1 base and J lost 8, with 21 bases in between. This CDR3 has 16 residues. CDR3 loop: CAWSGRAEGRIKPQHF. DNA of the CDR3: TGTGCCTGGAGTGGTAGGGCCGAGGGTCGGATTAAGCCCCAGCATTTT.

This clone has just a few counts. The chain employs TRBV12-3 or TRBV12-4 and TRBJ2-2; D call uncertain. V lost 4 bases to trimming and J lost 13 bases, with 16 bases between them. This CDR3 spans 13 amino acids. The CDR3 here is CASSSLDGVRLFF. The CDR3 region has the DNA TGTGCCAGCAGTTCCTTGGACGGCGTTAGGCTGTTTTTT.